This entry describes one T cell receptor beta chain. Its target is not known. The data were obtained in a study of cytomegalovirus exposure and HLA in healthy donors. The PCR used 60 Vbeta and 13 Jbeta primers. Generated by immunoSEQ multiplex PCR, the TCRdb table keeps only in-frame clones and is missing some. The sample lists some 140,000 clones, roughly 83% occurring once. General study results and limits: Most TCR sequences were rare, but some public TCRs occurred in many donors.

The CDR3 has 15 residues. Unmatched junction bases numbered 7, after V lost 8 bases and J lost 3 bases. The germline V gene has CDR1 SGHVS and CDR2 FNYEAQ. Sequencing was carried out using PBMCs. This chain uses TRBV7-6 with TRBJ2-2; TRBD1 aligns across 9 bases. The source of this sequence is a man between 40 and 49 years old in good health and CMV-seronegative. CDR3 coding DNA: TGTGCCAGCGGTCCGGGACAGGGATACACCGGGGAGCTGTTTTTT. Translation: CASGPGQGYTGELFF.